These T cell receptor beta chains were read from a single sample in a study of siplizumab effects on memory and regulatory T cells. The data were produced by immunoSEQ multiplex PCR, yet TCRdb's version contains in-frame clones alone and is incomplete. The sample carries tens of thousands of clones, just over 95% recorded once. Material for sequencing was naive CD8+ T cells sorted from blood. Receptors originate from a human donor in good health. Each CDR3 is given with its conserved first and last residue. A D gene is named only where the DNA matches it firmly. Some rows have no size entry. The others give once, few or many, or a class for an expanded clone.

TRBJ2-2,-,TRBV5-6,TRBD1,CASSLGTGGTGGELFF,TGTGCCAGCAGCTTGGGGACAGGGGGCACAGGCGGGGAGCTGTTTTTT
TRBJ1-1,-,TRBV9,-,CASSGGVADTEAFF,TGTGCCAGCAGCGGAGGGGTGGCGGACACTGAAGCTTTCTTT
TRBJ2-7,-,TRBV6-5,-,CASSSSAYEQYF,TGTGCCAGCAGTTCTTCCGCGTACGAGCAGTACTTC
TRBJ2-3,-,TRBV7-2,-,CASSLGAISADTQYF,TGTGCCAGCAGCTTAGGGGCCATTAGCGCAGATACGCAGTATTTT
TRBJ1-5,once,TRBV2,-,CASSEHGISNQPQHF,TGTGCCAGCAGTGAACACGGGATAAGCAATCAGCCCCAGCATTTT
TRBJ2-7,-,TRBV21-1,-,CASSRERSQGMKYF,TGTGCCAGCAGCAGGGAAAGGAGTCAGGGGATGAAGTACTTC
TRBJ2-3,-,TRBV5-4,-,CASSLEGSDTQYF,TGTGCCAGCAGCTTGGAGGGTTCAGATACGCAGTATTTT
TRBJ2-3,-,TRBV2,-,CASSVSRSTDTQYF,TGTGCCAGCAGTGTGTCTAGAAGCACAGATACGCAGTATTTT
TRBJ2-2,-,TRBV27,TRBD2,CASSPSGLASSVGELFF,TGTGCCAGCAGTCCCTCCGGACTAGCGAGCTCGGTCGGGGAGCTGTTTTTT
TRBJ2-7,-,TRBV7-2,-,CASSWILLYQEKGNEQYF,TGTGCCAGCAGCTGGATCCTACTGTATCAGGAAAAAGGCAACGAGCAGTACTTC
TRBJ2-7,-,TRBV28,-,CASKTGGSYEQYF,TGTGCCAGCAAGACAGGAGGCTCCTACGAGCAGTACTTC
TRBJ2-3,once,TRBV10-1,-,CASTPGPTDTQYF,TGCGCCAGCACACCCGGGCCCACAGATACGCAGTATTTT